This T cell receptor (beta chain) originates from a study of graft-versus-host responses after intestinal transplantation. Worth noting for this clone: Its cognate antigen is unknown.

This table comes from immunoSEQ multiplex PCR, and its TCRdb copy is limited to in-frame clones, with some not included. The data show about 41,000 clones, 90% to 95% seen once. V lost 3 bases to trimming and J lost 5 bases, with 8 bases between them. The germline gives CDR1 MRHNA, CDR2 SNTAGT. The CDR3 totals 13 residues. The chain has TRBV6-4 and TRBJ2-1; D uncertain. Source: unstimulated CD8+ T cells sorted from spleen or lymph node cells, taken before transplant. The sequence came from a human donor who was the organ donor for an intestinal transplant. CDR3 DNA sequence: TGTGCCAGCAGTGAACGGCAGAACAATGAGCAGTTCTTC. It codes for CASSERQNNEQFF.